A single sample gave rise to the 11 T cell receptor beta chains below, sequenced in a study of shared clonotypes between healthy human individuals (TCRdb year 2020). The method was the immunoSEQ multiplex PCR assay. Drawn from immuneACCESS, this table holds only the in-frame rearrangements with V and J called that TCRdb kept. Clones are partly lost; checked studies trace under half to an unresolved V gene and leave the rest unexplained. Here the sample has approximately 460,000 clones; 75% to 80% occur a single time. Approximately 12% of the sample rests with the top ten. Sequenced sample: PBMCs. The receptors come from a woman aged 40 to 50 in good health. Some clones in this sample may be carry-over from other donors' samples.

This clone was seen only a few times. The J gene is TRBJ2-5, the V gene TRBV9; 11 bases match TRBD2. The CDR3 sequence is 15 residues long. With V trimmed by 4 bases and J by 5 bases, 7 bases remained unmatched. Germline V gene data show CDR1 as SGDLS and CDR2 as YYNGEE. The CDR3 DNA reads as TGTGCCAGCAGCATTAGCGGGAGGGCCTCGGAGACCCAGTACTTC. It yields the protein CASSISGRASETQYF.

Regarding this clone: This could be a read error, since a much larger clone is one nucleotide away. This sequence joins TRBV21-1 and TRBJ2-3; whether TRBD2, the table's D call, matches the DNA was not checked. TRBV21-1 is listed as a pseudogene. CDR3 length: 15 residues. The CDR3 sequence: CANIRTSGGTDTQYF. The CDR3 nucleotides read TGTGCCAACATCCGGACTAGCGGTGGTACAGATACGCAGTATTTT.

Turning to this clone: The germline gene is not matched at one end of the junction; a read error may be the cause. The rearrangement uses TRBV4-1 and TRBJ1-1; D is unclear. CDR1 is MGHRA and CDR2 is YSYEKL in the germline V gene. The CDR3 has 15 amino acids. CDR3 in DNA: TGCGCCTGCAGCCAAGGAATCGTGGGCCTCGATGAAGCTTTCTTT. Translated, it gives CACSQGIVGLDEAFF.

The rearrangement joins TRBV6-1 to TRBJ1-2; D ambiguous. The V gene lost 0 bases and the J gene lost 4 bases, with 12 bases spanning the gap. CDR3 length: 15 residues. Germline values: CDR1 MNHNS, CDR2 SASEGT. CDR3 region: CASSEALVPVYGYTF. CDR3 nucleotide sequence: TGTGCCAGCAGTGAAGCATTAGTCCCGGTCTATGGCTACACCTTC.

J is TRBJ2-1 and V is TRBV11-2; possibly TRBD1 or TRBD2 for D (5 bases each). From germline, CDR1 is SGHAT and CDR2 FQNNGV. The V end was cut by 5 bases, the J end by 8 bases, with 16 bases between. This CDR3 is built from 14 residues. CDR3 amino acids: CASSTDGAWDEQFF. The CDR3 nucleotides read TGTGCCAGCAGCACCGACGGGGCCTGGGATGAGCAGTTCTTC.

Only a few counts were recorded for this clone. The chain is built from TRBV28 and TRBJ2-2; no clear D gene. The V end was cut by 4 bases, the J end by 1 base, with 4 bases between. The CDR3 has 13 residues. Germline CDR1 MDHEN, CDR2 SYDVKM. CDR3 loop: CASSSQNTGELFF. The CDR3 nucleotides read TGTGCCAGCAGTTCCCAGAACACCGGGGAGCTGTTTTTT.

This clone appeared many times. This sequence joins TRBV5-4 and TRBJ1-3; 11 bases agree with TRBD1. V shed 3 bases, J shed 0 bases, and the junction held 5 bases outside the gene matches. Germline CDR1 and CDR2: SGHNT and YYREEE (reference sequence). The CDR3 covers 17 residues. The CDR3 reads CASSYGTGGNSGNTIYF. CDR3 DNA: TGTGCCAGCAGCTACGGGACAGGGGGGAACTCTGGAAACACCATATATTTT.

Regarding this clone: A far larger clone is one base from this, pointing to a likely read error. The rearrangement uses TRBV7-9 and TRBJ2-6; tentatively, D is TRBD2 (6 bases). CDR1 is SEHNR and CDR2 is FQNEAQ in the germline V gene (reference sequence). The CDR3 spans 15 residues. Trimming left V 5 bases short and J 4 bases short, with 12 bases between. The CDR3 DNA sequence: TGTGCCAGCAGCAACCGGGACTCGGGGGCCAACGTCCTGACTTTC. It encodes CASSNRDSGANVLTF.

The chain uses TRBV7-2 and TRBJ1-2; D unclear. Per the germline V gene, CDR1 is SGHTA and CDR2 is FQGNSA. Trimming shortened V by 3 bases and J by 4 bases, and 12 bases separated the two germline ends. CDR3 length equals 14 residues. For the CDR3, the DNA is TGTGCCAGCAGCTTTCTGGACGTGGTCTATGGCTACACCTTC. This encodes CASSFLDVVYGYTF.

In DNA, the CDR3 is TGTGCCAGCAGCCACGGAATAGGCTATGGCTACACCTTC. Translating it yields CASSHGIGYGYTF. The V and J genes are TRBV7-9 and TRBJ1-2, with D unclear. Germline V gene data show CDR1 as SEHNR and CDR2 as FQNEAQ (reference sequence). The ends were cut back, 5 bases at V and 4 bases at J, with 11 bases in the middle. The CDR3 has 13 residues.

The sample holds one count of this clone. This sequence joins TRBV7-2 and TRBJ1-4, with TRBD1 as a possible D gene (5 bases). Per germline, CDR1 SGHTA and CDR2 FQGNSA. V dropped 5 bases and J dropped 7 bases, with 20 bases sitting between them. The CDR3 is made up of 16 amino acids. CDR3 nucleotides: TGTGCCAGCAGCCAACGCCCAGGGTTTCTGGGTGAAAAACTGTTTTTT. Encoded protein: CASSQRPGFLGEKLFF.